This note documents a single TCR beta chain sequence. Its antigen is unknown. The record originates from a study of graft-versus-host responses after intestinal transplantation. Study as a whole: Isolated intestinal, liver-intestinal, or multivisceral transplants had been given to the recipients. Among the recipients, all got anti-thymocyte globulin induction and then tacrolimus and steroids for approximately 3 years. Study findings and constraints: Levels of circulating GvH clones at their peak were associated with early post-transplant HvG declines. There were GvH clones found in recipient marrow, and some of them appeared first in ileum or blood.

TCRdb's copy holds only in-frame clones and misses some; the assay was immunoSEQ multiplex PCR. The sample has about 120,000 clones, approximately 92% seen once. There are 17 residues in the CDR3. Trimming at V came to 5 bases and at J to 5 bases, leaving 8 bases not matched to a gene. The germline gives CDR1 KGHSH, CDR2 LQKENI. This sequence joins TRBV18 and TRBJ2-3, with 15 bases that match TRBD2. The sample was unstimulated CD4+ T cells sorted from spleen or lymph node cells, taken before intestinal transplant. This clonotype originated in a human donor who received an intestinal transplant. CDR3 DNA: TGTGCCAGCTCAGTACCGGGACTAGCGGGAGGCGGAGATACGCAGTATTTT. It encodes CASSVPGLAGGGDTQYF.